This T cell receptor beta chain was identified in a study of T cell repertoires in cytomegalovirus infection. Study summary: Newly reported HLA-C-restricted and thoroughly characterized HLA-B-restricted CMV epitopes were employed. Signatures in public TCR beta sequences pointed to both CMV infection and matching HLA type.

There are a few counts of this clonotype. Its antigen is as yet unknown. TCRdb re-called the reads through MiXCR, storing one row per CDR3 protein. Of about 110,000 distinct CDR3 sequences in the sample, 30% to 35% were seen once. CDR1 is SEHNR, CDR2 FQNEAQ, per germline (reference sequence). Trimming shortened V by 0 bases and J by 1 base, and 19 bases separated the two germline ends. The length of the CDR3 is 18 residues. The source of this sequence is a human donor in good health (CMV status not recorded). Some clones in this sample may be carry-over from other donors' samples. The sample was CD8+ T cells from cultured PBMCs, taken from culture after CMV antigen stimulation. V is TRBV7-9 and J is TRBJ2-7; D remains ambiguous. CDR3 nucleotides: TGTGCCAGCAGCTTAGCCGTCATAGGTACCTCCCGGTCCTACGAGCAGTACTTC. This codes for CASSLAVIGTSRSYEQYF.